This TCR beta chain was found in a study of shared T cell receptors in the human thymus. TCRdb keeps only in-frame clones here, not all; method: immunoSEQ multiplex PCR. The data show roughly 710,000 clones, approximately 83% seen once. Trimming took 6 bases from V and 11 from J, leaving 19 bases between them. The CDR3 totals 13 residues. Germline V lookup: CDR1 SNHLY, CDR2 FYNNEI. This same sample was also taken into another study, of human thymus T cells. As that study records: It was from resections taken during corrective heart surgery that the thymus tissue came. Seemingly biased V and J gene usage marked thymic and blood repertoires.

This sequence originates from a girl in the first two years of life with a congenital heart defect. This chain connects TRBV2 to TRBJ1-2, with TRBD1 as a possible D gene (5 bases). The source material was thymocytes. This CDR3 reads CASSPAGRREYTF. The CDR3 region has the DNA TGTGCCAGCAGCCCCGCGGGACGGCGAGAATACACCTTC.